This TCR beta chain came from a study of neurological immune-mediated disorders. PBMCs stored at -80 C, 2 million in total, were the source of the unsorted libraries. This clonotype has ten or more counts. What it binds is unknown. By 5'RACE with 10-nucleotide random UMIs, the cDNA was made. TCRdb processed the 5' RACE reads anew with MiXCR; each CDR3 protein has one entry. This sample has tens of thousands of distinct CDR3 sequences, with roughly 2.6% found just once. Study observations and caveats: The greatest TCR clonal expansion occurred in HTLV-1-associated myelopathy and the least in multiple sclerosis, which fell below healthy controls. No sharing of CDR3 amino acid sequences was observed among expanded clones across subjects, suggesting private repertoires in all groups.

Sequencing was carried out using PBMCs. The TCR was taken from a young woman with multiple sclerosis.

The CDR3 here is CASSLLRGGGVLTF. The CDR3 region has the DNA TGTGCCAGCAGCCTCCTTAGGGGAGGGGGCGTCCTGACTTTC. The rearrangement links TRBV6-2 or TRBV6-3 to TRBJ2-6; maybe TRBD2 (7 bases). This CDR3 has 14 amino acids. In germline, CDR1 is MNHEY, CDR2 SVGEGT. V was shortened by 6 bases and J by 12 bases, with 18 bases between the two germline ends.